These T cell receptor beta chains were read from a single sample in a study of blood T cell repertoires in COVID-19. Libraries were prepared by immunoSEQ multiplex PCR; TCRdb keeps only in-frame clonotypes and omits some of them. The table lists about 210,000 clones, 80% to 90% of them singletons, with around a tenth in the top ten. Material for sequencing was PBMCs or T cells enriched from blood (not recorded which). The receptors come from a man aged 35 to 55 who had recovered from COVID-19. CDR3s include the opening cysteine and the closing phenylalanine or tryptophan. A D gene is named only where the DNA matches it firmly. Expanded clones get a size class; other rows say once, few or many, or leave the size out.

DNA,CDR3,V,size,J,D
TGTGCCAGCAGCTTTCAGGGATACTACGAGCAGTACTTC,CASSFQGYYEQYF,TRBV21-1,NA,TRBJ2-7,NA
TGTGCCAGCAGTCCCTTAGGTACAGGTCGAAGCGAGCAGTACTTC,CASSPLGTGRSEQYF,TRBV7-9,NA,TRBJ2-7,NA
TGTGCCTGGAGTAATACGGGACTAGGAACAGATACGCAGTATTTT,CAWSNTGLGTDTQYF,TRBV30,once,TRBJ2-3,TRBD2
TGTGCCAGCAAGGCTAGCGGGCGGGAGACCCAGTACTTC,CASKASGRETQYF,TRBV2,NA,TRBJ2-5,TRBD2
TGCAGCGTTGTGTTATTAGGGGGCAAACAAAACATTCAGTACTTC,CSVVLLGGKQNIQYF,TRBV29-1,many,TRBJ2-4,TRBD1
TGTGCCAGCAGCCCGAGACTAGCGGAGCAGTTCTTC,CASSPRLAEQFF,TRBV7-2,NA,TRBJ2-1,TRBD2
TGTGCCAGCAGCCACGGGACAGGGAATCAGGCTTTCTTT,CASSHGTGNQAFF,TRBV12-3/TRBV12-4,NA,TRBJ1-1,TRBD1
TGTGCCACCCAGCGTCGGTCGGGTTACAATGAGCAGTTCTTC,CATQRRSGYNEQFF,TRBV24-1,NA,TRBJ2-1,NA
TGTGCCAGCTCCCAAAATCAGGGTGGCAACTATAATTCACCCCTCCACTTT,CASSQNQGGNYNSPLHF,TRBV18,once,TRBJ1-6,NA
TGTGCCAGTTCCCCACCCGTGCTGGCGGGAGTTAGTTATGAGCAGTTCTTC,CASSPPVLAGVSYEQFF,TRBV18,NA,TRBJ2-1,TRBD2
TGTGCCAGCAGCTTCGAATCGAGGGGCTACACCTTC,CASSFESRGYTF,TRBV5-4,NA,TRBJ1-2,NA
TGTGCCAGCAGCTTAGGCTCGGGGGAGACCCAGTACTTC,CASSLGSGETQYF,TRBV11-2,NA,TRBJ2-5,NA
TGCAGTGCTAGTTGGGGAGACGAGCAGTACTTC,CSASWGDEQYF,TRBV20-1,NA,TRBJ2-7,NA
TGTGCCAGCAGCCCCCAGGCGGGCAGGAGAAACTCTGGAAACACCATATATTTT,CASSPQAGRRNSGNTIYF,TRBV7-9,NA,TRBJ1-3,NA
TGTGCCAGCTCACCACGAAACGGAGAGAACACTGAAGCTTTCTTT,CASSPRNGENTEAFF,TRBV18,NA,TRBJ1-1,NA
TGTGCCAGCAAGACAGGGGGCACTGAAGCTTTCTTT,CASKTGGTEAFF,TRBV12-3/TRBV12-4,NA,TRBJ1-1,TRBD1
TGTGCCAGCTCACCAGACAGGGGGGTAGATACGCAGTATTTT,CASSPDRGVDTQYF,TRBV18,NA,TRBJ2-3,TRBD1
TGTGCCAGCAGTGACTCGAAAAGGTGGCCCCGGGAGGCCTACACCTTC,CASSDSKRWPREAYTF,TRBV6-4,NA,TRBJ1-2,NA
TGTGCCAGCAAGGAGTCTATGTCGATAACTTATGGCTACACCTTC,CASKESMSITYGYTF,TRBV2,once,TRBJ1-2,NA
TGTGCCAGCAGCTTGGCACAGGGGTCGAACACTGAAGCTTTCTTT,CASSLAQGSNTEAFF,TRBV5-5,few,TRBJ1-1,TRBD1
TGTGCCAGCAGCTTGTCGAGGGGACTCGGCTACACCTTC,CASSLSRGLGYTF,TRBV5-6,NA,TRBJ1-2,NA
TGTGCCAGCAGCCAAGATCGACCTCGAGGGGATACGCAGTATTTT,CASSQDRPRGDTQYF,TRBV3-1/TRBV3-2,NA,TRBJ2-3,NA
TGTGCCAGCAGCCCCGAGACTCACCGCACAGATACGCAGTATTTT,CASSPETHRTDTQYF,TRBV7-9,once,TRBJ2-3,NA
TGTGCCAGCAGCCCTTTTAGCGGGGGCTTGTACAATGAGCAGTTCTTC,CASSPFSGGLYNEQFF,TRBV3-1/TRBV3-2,NA,TRBJ2-1,TRBD2
TGTGCTAGTGGCGTTAACTCTGGGGCCAACGTCCTGACTTTC,CASGVNSGANVLTF,TRBV12-5,NA,TRBJ2-6,NA
TGTGCCAGCAGTTTTGGGACTAATCAGCCCCAGCATTTT,CASSFGTNQPQHF,TRBV12-3/TRBV12-4,NA,TRBJ1-5,NA
TGTGCCAGCAGTTCCAGGGCGAACACTGAAGCTTTCTTT,CASSSRANTEAFF,TRBV12-3/TRBV12-4,NA,TRBJ1-1,NA
TGTGCCAGTAGTCCCAGCGGTATCTCCTACAATGAGCAGTTCTTC,CASSPSGISYNEQFF,TRBV19,NA,TRBJ2-1,NA
TGTGCCAGCCAACGACTAGCGGGAGCATCCGGGGAGCTGTTTTTT,CASQRLAGASGELFF,TRBV28,once,TRBJ2-2,TRBD2
TGTGCCTGGAGTTACGGGCGAGGGGGAGATACGCAGTATTTT,CAWSYGRGGDTQYF,TRBV30,NA,TRBJ2-3,NA
TGTGCCAGCAGCTTATTCGGTTGGAGCACTGAAGCTTTCTTT,CASSLFGWSTEAFF,TRBV7-2,once,TRBJ1-1,NA
TGTGCCAGCAGCCCGGAACCTAGGACACGACGCAATCAGCCCCAGCATTTT,CASSPEPRTRRNQPQHF,TRBV7-7,NA,TRBJ1-5,NA
TGTGCCATCAGTGAGTCGACAGTTTCCTACGAGCAGTACTTC,CAISESTVSYEQYF,TRBV10-3,NA,TRBJ2-7,NA
TGTGCCAGCAGCCAAGATTGGGCCTCGTCTGGGGCCAACGTCCTGACTTTC,CASSQDWASSGANVLTF,TRBV4-2,once,TRBJ2-6,NA
TGCAGCGTGCCCGGAGGAGTGCAAGAGACCCAGTACTTC,CSVPGGVQETQYF,TRBV29-1,NA,TRBJ2-5,NA
TGTGCCAGCAGCAGAGCTAGCGGGAGCTACAATGAGCAGTTCTTC,CASSRASGSYNEQFF,TRBV5-4,few,TRBJ2-1,TRBD2
TGTGCCAGCAGTGTCCTAAATCAGCCCCAGCATTTT,CASSVLNQPQHF,TRBV5-6,NA,TRBJ1-5,NA
TGCGCCAGCAGCCAAGGTTTGAGGGATACAGCGGGCTACACCTTC,CASSQGLRDTAGYTF,TRBV4-1,NA,TRBJ1-2,NA
TGTGCCAGCAGTGAAGCGGGGACAGGGGCCGGGGAGCTGTTTTTT,CASSEAGTGAGELFF,TRBV6-1,NA,TRBJ2-2,TRBD1
TGTGCCAGCAGCCCCGGACAGGGGTGGACTGGCTACACCTTC,CASSPGQGWTGYTF,TRBV13,NA,TRBJ1-2,TRBD1
TGCGCCAGCAGCTCAGGGACAGGGACTGGAAACACCATATATTTT,CASSSGTGTGNTIYF,TRBV5-1,once,TRBJ1-3,TRBD1
TGTGCCAGCAGCTTAGTGCAGGGAGGTGGAAACACCATATATTTT,CASSLVQGGGNTIYF,TRBV7-2,NA,TRBJ1-3,NA
TGTGCCAGCAGCTGGGGGACAGGGGAAGACTATGGCTACACCTTC,CASSWGTGEDYGYTF,TRBV5-6,once,TRBJ1-2,TRBD1
TGTGCCAGCAGCCGCGTGGCGACAAGAAATTCACCCCTCCACTTT,CASSRVATRNSPLHF,TRBV6-5,NA,TRBJ1-6,NA
TGTGCCAGTAGTATTGGTCTCGGACAGACTGAAGCTTTCTTT,CASSIGLGQTEAFF,TRBV19,few,TRBJ1-1,NA
TGCGCCAGCAGCTACCCGGACAGCTCCTACAATGAGCAGTTCTTC,CASSYPDSSYNEQFF,TRBV5-1,few,TRBJ2-1,NA
TGTGCCAGCAGCCAGGGACTCTACACCGGGGAGCTGTTTTTT,CASSQGLYTGELFF,TRBV7-9,few,TRBJ2-2,NA
TGTGCCAGCAGCCCTAGCCTAGCGGGGGGCTCCTACAATGAGCAGTTCTTC,CASSPSLAGGSYNEQFF,TRBV7-8,NA,TRBJ2-1,TRBD2
TGCAGCGTCCCGGACAGAGTGAACACTGAAGCTTTCTTT,CSVPDRVNTEAFF,TRBV29-1,NA,TRBJ1-1,NA
TGTGCCAGCAGTCCTATAGGGGACAGCTATCAGCCCCAGCATTTT,CASSPIGDSYQPQHF,TRBV9,NA,TRBJ1-5,TRBD1